The 10 T cell receptor beta chains presented below share a single source sample, sequenced in a study of blood T cell repertoires in COVID-19. This table comes from immunoSEQ multiplex PCR, and its TCRdb copy is limited to in-frame clones, with some not included. The sample contains more than 100,000 clones, approximately 85% of which appear only once. Material: peripheral blood. The origin of the receptors is a man at least 80 years old with acute or convalescent COVID-19.

The rearrangement joins TRBV4-1 to TRBJ1-3; D gene unclear. The CDR3 loop spans 12 amino acids. CDR1 is MGHRA and CDR2 is YSYEKL in the germline V gene. Deletions cut 4 bases from V and 3 bases from J, with 4 bases between. The CDR3: CASSLVGNTIYF. The CDR3 nucleotides are TGCGCCAGCAGCCTCGTTGGAAACACCATATATTTT.

V usage is TRBV19 and J usage is TRBJ2-7; 7 positions agree with TRBD1. J gave up 0 bases and V 6 bases, and 5 bases lay outside the gene matches. CDR3 length: 14 amino acids. CDR1 and CDR2 from the germline V gene are LNHDA and SQIVND (reference sequence). The CDR3 sequence: CASRPGTASYEQYF. The DNA of the CDR3 is TGTGCCAGTAGGCCCGGGACAGCCTCCTACGAGCAGTACTTC.

The chain combines TRBV5-1 with TRBJ2-2, with 10 bases that match TRBD1. Germline CDR1 is SGHRS and CDR2 is YFSETQ. This CDR3 is 15 amino acids long. V lost 4 bases and J lost 5; bases outside the gene matches: 5. For the CDR3, the DNA is TGCGCCAGCAGCCCCGGGACAGGGGAGACCGGGGAGCTGTTTTTT. This sequence encodes CASSPGTGETGELFF.

This clone has a single count. The chain employs TRBV10-2 and TRBJ2-1; 11 bases line up with TRBD2. The CDR3 length is 18 residues. Germline V gives CDR1 WSHSY, CDR2 SAAADI. The trim removed 6 bases at V and 0 bases at J, leaving 10 bases unmatched. The CDR3: CASRGTLGTSGSYNEQFF. CDR3 coding DNA: TGCGCCAGCAGAGGGACCTTGGGGACTAGCGGCTCCTACAATGAGCAGTTCTTC.

The J gene is TRBJ2-5, the V gene TRBV19, with 12 bases identical to TRBD2. The junction had 4 bases not matched to a gene; V was cut back by 7 bases and J by 4 bases. This CDR3 is built from 14 residues. Germline V lookup: CDR1 LNHDA, CDR2 SQIVND (reference sequence). In DNA form, the CDR3 reads TGTGCCAGTAAGACTAGCGGGGGACGAGAGACCCAGTACTTC. Protein product: CASKTSGGRETQYF.

V gene TRBV10-1 combines with J gene TRBJ2-1; 8 positions agree with TRBD1. The CDR3 has 15 residues. Germline values: CDR1 WNHNN, CDR2 SYGVQD (reference sequence). J lost 4 bases, V lost 6 bases, and 8 bases had no gene match. CDR3 in amino acids: CASSQTGTGYNEQFF. CDR3 nucleotide sequence: TGCGCCAGCAGCCAGACCGGGACAGGATACAATGAGCAGTTCTTC.

V usage is TRBV27 and J usage is TRBJ2-5; the match to TRBD2 covers 10 bases. CDR1 is MNHEY and CDR2 is SMNVEV in the germline V gene (reference sequence). Trimming cost V 7 bases and J 5 bases; bases outside gene matches: 4. The CDR3 is 13 residues long. For the CDR3, the DNA is TGTGCCAGCAAGCGGGGGGGCCTCGAGACCCAGTACTTC. Translation: CASKRGGLETQYF.

V is TRBV5-1 and J is TRBJ2-5; 8 positions agree with TRBD2. Germline-derived CDR1 and CDR2 are SGHRS and YFSETQ. J lost 2 bases, V lost 0 bases, and 6 bases had no gene match. The CDR3 extends over 16 amino acids. CDR3: CASSLGAAGVQETQYF. CDR3 DNA: TGCGCCAGCAGCTTGGGAGCAGCGGGGGTTCAAGAGACCCAGTACTTC.

The chain joins TRBV13 to TRBJ1-3; a weak D match, TRBD1 (5 bases). CDR3 length: 14 amino acids. Trimming removed 5 bases at V and 0 bases at J, with 8 bases between. The germline gives CDR1 PRHDT, CDR2 FYEKMQ (reference sequence). Here the CDR3 DNA reads TGTGCCAGCAGCACCGGACACTCTGGAAACACCATATATTTT. Amino acid sequence: CASSTGHSGNTIYF.

The gene calls are TRBV11-2 and TRBJ2-1; TRBD2 aligns across 8 bases. This CDR3 has 16 amino acids. Germline trimming cut 4 bases from V and 3 bases from J; bases unmatched to any gene: 8. The V gene's germline CDR1 is SGHAT and CDR2 FQNNGV. The CDR3 DNA follows: TGTGCCAGCAGCTCCTCCAGCGGGAGTTTCTACAATGAGCAGTTCTTC. Translating it yields CASSSSSGSFYNEQFF.